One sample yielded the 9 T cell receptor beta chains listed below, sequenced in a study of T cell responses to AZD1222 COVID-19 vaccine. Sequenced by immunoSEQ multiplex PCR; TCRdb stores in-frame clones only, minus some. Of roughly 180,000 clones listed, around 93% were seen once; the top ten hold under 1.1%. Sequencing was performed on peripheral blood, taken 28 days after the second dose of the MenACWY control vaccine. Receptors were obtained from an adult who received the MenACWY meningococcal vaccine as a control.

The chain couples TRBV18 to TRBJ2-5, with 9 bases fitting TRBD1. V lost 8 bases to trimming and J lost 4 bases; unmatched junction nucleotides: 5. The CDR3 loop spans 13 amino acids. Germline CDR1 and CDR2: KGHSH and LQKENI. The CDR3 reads CASTADRGETQYF. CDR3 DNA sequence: TGTGCCAGCACCGCGGACAGGGGAGAGACCCAGTACTTC.

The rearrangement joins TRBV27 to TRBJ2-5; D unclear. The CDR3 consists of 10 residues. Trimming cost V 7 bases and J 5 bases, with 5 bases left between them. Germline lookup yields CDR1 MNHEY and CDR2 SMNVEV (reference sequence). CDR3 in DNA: TGTGCCAGCACCGCGGAGACCCAGTACTTC. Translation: CASTAETQYF.

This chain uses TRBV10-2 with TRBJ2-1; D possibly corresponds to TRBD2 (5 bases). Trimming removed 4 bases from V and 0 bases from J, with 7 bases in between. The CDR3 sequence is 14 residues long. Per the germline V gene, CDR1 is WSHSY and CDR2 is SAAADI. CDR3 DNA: TGCGCCAGCAGTGTGGGGAGCTCCTACAATGAGCAGTTCTTC. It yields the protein CASSVGSSYNEQFF.

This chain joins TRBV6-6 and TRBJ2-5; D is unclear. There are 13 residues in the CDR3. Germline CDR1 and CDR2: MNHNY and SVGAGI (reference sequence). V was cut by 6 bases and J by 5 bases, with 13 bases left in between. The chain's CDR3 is CASSQRVMETQYF. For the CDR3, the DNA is TGTGCCAGCAGCCAACGGGTTATGGAGACCCAGTACTTC.

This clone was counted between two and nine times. CDR3 nucleotides: TGTGCCAGCAGCTTAGGAGGGCTCGAGCAGTACTTC. Translation gives CASSLGGLEQYF. V is TRBV7-9 and J is TRBJ2-7; tentatively, D is TRBD2 (5 bases). Trimming took off 1 base at V and 6 bases at J, with 7 bases between the two ends. The germline V gene encodes CDR1 SEHNR and CDR2 FQNEAQ (reference sequence). This CDR3 spans 12 amino acids.

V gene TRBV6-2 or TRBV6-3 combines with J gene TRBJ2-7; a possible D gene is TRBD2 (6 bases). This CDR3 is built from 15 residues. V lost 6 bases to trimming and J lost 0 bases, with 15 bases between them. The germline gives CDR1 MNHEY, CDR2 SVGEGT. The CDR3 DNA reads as TGTGCCAGCAGCCCGGCGGCGGGGAGCTCCTACGAGCAGTACTTC. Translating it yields CASSPAAGSSYEQYF.

The CDR3 nucleotides are TGTGCCAGCAGTCCAGGGAATCTTGGCTACACCTTC. It yields the protein CASSPGNLGYTF. The chain uses TRBV6-5 and TRBJ1-2; TRBD1 might be the D (5 bases). The CDR3 contains 12 residues. Trimming left V 5 bases short and J 7 bases short, with 11 bases between. Per the germline V gene, CDR1 is MNHEY and CDR2 is SVGAGI.

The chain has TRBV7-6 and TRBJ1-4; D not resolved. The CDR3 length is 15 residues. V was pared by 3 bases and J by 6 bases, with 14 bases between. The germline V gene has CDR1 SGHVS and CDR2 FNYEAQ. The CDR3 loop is CASSFRELKDEKLFF. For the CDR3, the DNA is TGTGCCAGCAGCTTCAGAGAACTCAAGGATGAAAAACTGTTTTTT.

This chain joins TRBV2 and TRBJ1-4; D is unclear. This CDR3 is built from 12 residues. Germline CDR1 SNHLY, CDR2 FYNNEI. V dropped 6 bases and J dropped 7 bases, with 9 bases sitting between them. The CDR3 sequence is CASRVISEKLFF. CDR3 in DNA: TGTGCCAGCAGGGTCATAAGTGAAAAACTGTTTTTT. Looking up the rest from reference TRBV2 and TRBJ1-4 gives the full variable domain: EPEVTQTPSHQVTQMGQEVILRCVPISNHLYFYWYRQILGQKVEFLVSFYNNEISEKSEIFDDQFSVERPDGSNFTLKIRSTKLEDSAMYFCASRVISEKLFFGSGTQLSVL.